Listed below are T cell receptor beta chains from one sample, sequenced in a study of molecular identifiers for immune sequencing clone quantification. TCRdb processed the PCR reads anew with MiXCR; each CDR3 protein has one entry. The sample records 85,000 to 100,000 distinct CDR3 sequences, approximately 25% being singletons. The sample was naive CD8+ T cells from blood, with Jurkat cell RNA spiked in. Source of these receptors: a human donor in good health. Some libraries in this study had Jurkat cell RNA spiked in. Each CDR3 is given with its conserved first and last residue. The D gene is left open where the match is weak. For some rows the clone size is stated as once, few or many, or as a class when expanded; others skip it.

D gene,V gene,J gene,clone size,CDR3 DNA,CDR3 protein
-,TRBV27,TRBJ2-7,-,TGTGCCAGCAGTTTATGGGGCGACGAGCAGTACTTC,CASSLWGDEQYF
-,TRBV6-2/TRBV6-3,TRBJ1-1,-,TGTGCCAGCAGTTACTCATTAACAGGGAGGAACACTGAAGCTTTCTTT,CASSYSLTGRNTEAFF
-,TRBV12-3/TRBV12-4,TRBJ1-1,-,TGTGCCAGCAGTTCTCCAGGGGCTAACACTGAAGCTTTCTTT,CASSSPGANTEAFF
-,TRBV10-3,TRBJ1-1,many,TGTGCCATCAGTGATATTGGGTTTGGGATGAACACTGAAGCTTTCTTT,CAISDIGFGMNTEAFF
TRBD2,TRBV12-3/TRBV12-4,TRBJ2-5,few,TGTGCCACCTCTATTGATCGCCTAGCGGGGTCAGAGACCCAGTACTTC,CATSIDRLAGSETQYF
-,TRBV29-1,TRBJ2-3,few,TGCAGCTCCCGGGGGATGACAGATACGCAGTATTTT,CSSRGMTDTQYF
-,TRBV19,TRBJ2-1,few,TGTGCCAGTAGTCTTACCTCCGGGCGGGGGCCCGGGGAGCAGTTCTTC,CASSLTSGRGPGEQFF
-,TRBV11-2,TRBJ2-3,many,TGTGCCAGCAGTTGGGGGGGCACAGATACGCAGTATTTT,CASSWGGTDTQYF
TRBD1,TRBV30,TRBJ2-1,few,TGTGCCTGGGGGACAGTCACCAACAATGAGCAGTTCTTC,CAWGTVTNNEQFF
TRBD2,TRBV20-1,TRBJ2-7,-,TGCAGTGCTAGAGTGCTAGCGGGAGGGCTTTCCTACGAGCAGTACTTC,CSARVLAGGLSYEQYF
TRBD2,TRBV29-1,TRBJ2-1,many,TGCAGCGCCGCCGGGACTAGCCCTAATGAGCAGTTCTTC,CSAAGTSPNEQFF
TRBD2,TRBV6-5,TRBJ2-2,-,TGTGCCAGCTCCCTATACGCGGGGGACACCGGGGAGCTGTTTTTT,CASSLYAGDTGELFF
TRBD1,TRBV4-3,TRBJ2-6,many,TGCGCCAGCAGCCAAGATTCGGGACAGCCCTCTGGGGCCAACGTCCTGACTTTC,CASSQDSGQPSGANVLTF
TRBD2,TRBV28,TRBJ2-5,few,TGTGCCAGCAGTTTCCCCACTAGCGGGAGGGCCGGGGTCGATCAAGAGGCCCAGTACTTC,CASSFPTSGRAGVDQEAQYF
TRBD1,TRBV12-3/TRBV12-4,TRBJ2-2,few,TGTGCCAGCAGCCGGACAGGGGTCGCCGGGGAGCTGTTTTTT,CASSRTGVAGELFF
-,TRBV19,TRBJ2-1,many,TGTGCCAGTAGTATGACCCACACCGGTGAGCAGTTCTTC,CASSMTHTGEQFF
-,TRBV6-6,TRBJ2-7,-,TGTGCCAGCAGTTCCTGGATTTCCTACGAGCAGTACTTC,CASSSWISYEQYF
TRBD1,TRBV5-1,TRBJ2-2,many,TGCGCCAGCAGCTTGTTCCAGGGGGCTGTCGGGGAGCTGTTTTTT,CASSLFQGAVGELFF
-,TRBV27,TRBJ1-1,many,TGTGCCAGCAGTTTAGGGCAGGGATTTGAAGCTTTCTTT,CASSLGQGFEAFF
TRBD1,TRBV27,TRBJ2-5,-,TGTGCCAGCAGTCCTCACCGAGACAGGGTTTCAGCGACCCAGTCCTTC,CASSPHRDRVSATQSF
TRBD2,TRBV13,TRBJ2-3,many,TGTGCCAGCAGCTTAGCTAGCGGGGGGGCTAGTACAGATACGCAGTATTTT,CASSLASGGASTDTQYF
TRBD2,TRBV12-3/TRBV12-4,TRBJ2-3,many,TGTGCCAGCAGTTCCGGGACTACACTTCGTCAGTATTTT,CASSSGTTLRQYF
-,TRBV6-5,TRBJ2-6,many,TGTGCCAGCGCCGGAGAGGGCCCCCAGGGGGCCAACGTCCTGACTTTC,CASAGEGPQGANVLTF
-,TRBV5-4,TRBJ2-3,many,TGTGCCAGCAGCTTCAGGGTGGAGACAGATACGCAGTATTTT,CASSFRVETDTQYF
-,TRBV10-2,TRBJ1-1,-,TGCGCCCGCAGTGATACCAGGGCGCGGACTGAAGCTTTCTTT,CARSDTRARTEAFF
TRBD1,TRBV13,TRBJ2-7,-,TGTGCCAGCAGCCGGGGACAGGGGGGCTACGAGCAGTACTTC,CASSRGQGGYEQYF
-,TRBV7-6,TRBJ2-3,many,TGTGCCAGCAGCTTATTACCGGACGGAGCTAGCACAGATACGCAGTATTTT,CASSLLPDGASTDTQYF
-,TRBV14,TRBJ2-2,many,TGTGCCAGCAGCCAAGATGTCGCCCCGCCCGGGGAGCTGTTTTTT,CASSQDVAPPGELFF
-,TRBV29-1,TRBJ2-5,-,TGCAACGTTGAAGTCCCGACAGAAAACCAAGAGACCCGGTACTTC,CNVEVPTENQETRYF
TRBD2,TRBV7-9,TRBJ2-7,many,TGTGCCAGCAGCCCATTCGAGCGGGAGGGCCCGGAGCAGTACTTC,CASSPFEREGPEQYF
-,TRBV7-9,TRBJ1-1,many,TGTGCCAGCAGGGACACAGCAGGCACTGAAGCTTTCTTT,CASRDTAGTEAFF
-,TRBV6-5,TRBJ2-1,few,TGTGCCAGCAGTTACCACAGGGAGGGCCCGTACAATGAGCAGTTCTTC,CASSYHREGPYNEQFF
-,TRBV7-9,TRBJ2-7,many,TGTGCCAGCAGCTCTCAGGGTCTGAACGAGCAGTACTTC,CASSSQGLNEQYF
-,TRBV27,TRBJ2-7,few,TGTGCCAGCAGTTTATCCGGCGGGGGCGCGGGTTACGAGCAGTACTTC,CASSLSGGGAGYEQYF
-,TRBV4-3,TRBJ1-2,many,TGCGCCAGCAGCCAAGATCCCGGGGCGTATCGACCTGGCTACACCTTC,CASSQDPGAYRPGYTF
-,TRBV4-1,TRBJ1-1,once,TGCGCCAGCAGCCAAGAGGGGGGAGGCAGTGAAGCTTTCTTT,CASSQEGGGSEAFF
-,TRBV30,TRBJ2-1,many,TGTGCCTGGAATGGACTGTACAATGAGCAGTTCTTC,CAWNGLYNEQFF
-,TRBV6-2/TRBV6-3,TRBJ2-7,few,TGTGCCAGCAGTTACTGGGGAGGCGAGCGGTACTTC,CASSYWGGERYF
-,TRBV7-9,TRBJ1-1,many,TGTGCCAGCAGCTTAGGGGCAGGGAGGATGAACACTGAAGCTTTCTTT,CASSLGAGRMNTEAFF
TRBD1,TRBV10-3,TRBJ2-7,-,TGTGCCATCAGTTCCGGACAGGGTTACTACGAGCAGTACTTC,CAISSGQGYYEQYF
TRBD2,TRBV11-2,TRBJ2-3,many,TGTGCCAGCAGCTTATGGACTAGCGTAACTAGCACAGATACGCAGTATTTT,CASSLWTSVTSTDTQYF
TRBD2,TRBV7-9,TRBJ2-7,many,TGTGCCAGCAGCCCTAGCGGGGTTAACTACGAGCAGTACTTC,CASSPSGVNYEQYF
TRBD1,TRBV28,TRBJ1-1,many,TGTGCCAGCAGTTTAGGGGACAGGGGCATGAACACTGAAGCTTTCTTT,CASSLGDRGMNTEAFF
-,TRBV4-3,TRBJ2-7,many,TGCGCCAGCAGCCAAGATCCGGACAGCCGCAACTACGAGCAGTACTTC,CASSQDPDSRNYEQYF
-,TRBV6-2/TRBV6-3,TRBJ1-4,many,TGTGCCAGCAGCAAGACAGCCCTGAATGAAAAACTGTTTTTT,CASSKTALNEKLFF
TRBD2,TRBV19,TRBJ2-1,-,TGTGCCAGTAGTATAGCGGGAGGGCCTAATGAGCAGTTCTTC,CASSIAGGPNEQFF
TRBD1,TRBV9,TRBJ1-1,-,TGTGCCAGCAGCGCGGGGACAGGGGGCTGGACTGAAGCTTTCTTT,CASSAGTGGWTEAFF
-,TRBV30,TRBJ1-3,many,TGTGCCTGGAGTCCTTCTGGAAACACCATATATTTT,CAWSPSGNTIYF
-,TRBV2,TRBJ2-1,few,TGTGCCAGCAGTGAAACAGGAAAACGGATCAATGGGCAGTTCTTC,CASSETGKRINGQFF
-,TRBV11-2,TRBJ1-1,few,TGTGCCAGCAGCTACGACGGGGGCACTGAAGCTTTCTTT,CASSYDGGTEAFF
TRBD2,TRBV4-1,TRBJ2-7,-,TGCGCCAGCAGCCCTCTGGGCGGGACTAGCTACGAGCAGTACTTC,CASSPLGGTSYEQYF